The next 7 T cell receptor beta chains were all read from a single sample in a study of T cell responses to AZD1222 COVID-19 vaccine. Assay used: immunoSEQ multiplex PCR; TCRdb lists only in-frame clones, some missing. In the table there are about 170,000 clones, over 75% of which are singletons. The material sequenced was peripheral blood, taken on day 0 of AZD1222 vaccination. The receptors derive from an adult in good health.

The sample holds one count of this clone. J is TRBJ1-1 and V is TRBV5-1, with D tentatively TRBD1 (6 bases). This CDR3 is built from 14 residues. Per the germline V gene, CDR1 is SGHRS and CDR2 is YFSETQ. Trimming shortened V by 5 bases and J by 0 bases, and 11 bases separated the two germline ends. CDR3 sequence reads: CASREQGMNTEAFF. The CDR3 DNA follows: TGCGCCAGCAGGGAGCAGGGGATGAACACTGAAGCTTTCTTT.

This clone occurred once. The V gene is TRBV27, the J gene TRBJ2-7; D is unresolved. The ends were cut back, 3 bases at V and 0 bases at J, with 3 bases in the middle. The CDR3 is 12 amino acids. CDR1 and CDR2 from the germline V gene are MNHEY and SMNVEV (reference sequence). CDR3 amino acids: CASSFSSYEQYF. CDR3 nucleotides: TGTGCCAGCAGTTTTTCCTCCTACGAGCAGTACTTC.

The DNA of the CDR3 is TGTGCCAGCAGCGGACAGAGCACAGATACGCAGTATTTT. Translating gives CASSGQSTDTQYF. This chain uses TRBV11-2 with TRBJ2-3, with a tentative D call TRBD1 (6 bases). Germline-derived CDR1 and CDR2 are SGHAT and FQNNGV. V was trimmed by 5 bases and J by 0 bases, leaving 6 bases between them. CDR3 size: 13 residues.

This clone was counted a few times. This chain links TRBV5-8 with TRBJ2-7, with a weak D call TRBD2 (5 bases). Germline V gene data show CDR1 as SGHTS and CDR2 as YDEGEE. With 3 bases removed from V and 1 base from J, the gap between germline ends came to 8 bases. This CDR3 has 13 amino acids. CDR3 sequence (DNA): TGTGCCAGCAGCTGGCCGGGGTCCTACGAGCAGTACGTC. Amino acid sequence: CASSWPGSYEQYV.

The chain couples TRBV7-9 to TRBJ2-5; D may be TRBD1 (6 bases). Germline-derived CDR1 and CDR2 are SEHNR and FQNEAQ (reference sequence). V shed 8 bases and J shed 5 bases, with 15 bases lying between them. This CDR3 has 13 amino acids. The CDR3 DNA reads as TGTGCCAGCTCTGGACCCAGGGGCGAGACCCAGTACTTC. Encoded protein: CASSGPRGETQYF. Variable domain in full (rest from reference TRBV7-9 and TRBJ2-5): DTGVSQNPRHKITKRGQNVTFRCDPISEHNRLYWYRQTLGQGPEFLTYFQNEAQLEKSRLLSDRFSAERPKGSFSTLEIQRTEQGDSAMYLCASSGPRGETQYFGPGTRLLVL.

CDR3 amino acids: CASSLGLRSGANVLTF. CDR3 nucleotide sequence: TGTGCCAGCAGCTTGGGTCTGCGCTCTGGGGCCAACGTCCTGACTTTC. The rearrangement uses TRBV5-6 and TRBJ2-6, with no clear D. V was pared by 0 bases and J by 0 bases, with 7 bases between. The germline V gene encodes CDR1 SGHDT and CDR2 YYEEEE. This CDR3 is built from 16 residues.

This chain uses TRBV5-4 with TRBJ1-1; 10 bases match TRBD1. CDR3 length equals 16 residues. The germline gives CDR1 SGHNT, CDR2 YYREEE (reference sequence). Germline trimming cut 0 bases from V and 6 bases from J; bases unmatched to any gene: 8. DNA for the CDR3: TGTGCCAGCAGCTTGGTTCCCCGGGACAGGGGTGCTGAAGCTTTCTTT. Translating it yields CASSLVPRDRGAEAFF. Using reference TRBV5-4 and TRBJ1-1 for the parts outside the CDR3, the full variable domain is ETGVTQSPTHLIKTRGQQVTLRCSSQSGHNTVSWYQQALGQGPQFIFQYYREEENGRGNFPPRFSGLQFPNYSSELNVNALELDDSALYLCASSLVPRDRGAEAFFGQGTRLTVV.